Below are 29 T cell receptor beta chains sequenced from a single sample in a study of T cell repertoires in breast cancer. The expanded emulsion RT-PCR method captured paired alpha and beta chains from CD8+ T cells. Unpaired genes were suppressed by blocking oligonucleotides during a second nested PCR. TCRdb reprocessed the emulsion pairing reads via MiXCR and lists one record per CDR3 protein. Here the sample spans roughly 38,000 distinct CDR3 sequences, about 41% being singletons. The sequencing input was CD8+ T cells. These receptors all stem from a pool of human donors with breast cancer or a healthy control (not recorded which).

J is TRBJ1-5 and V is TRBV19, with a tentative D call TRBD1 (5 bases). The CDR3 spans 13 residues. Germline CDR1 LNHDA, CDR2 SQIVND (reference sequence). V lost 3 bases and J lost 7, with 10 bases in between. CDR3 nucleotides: TGTGCCAGTAGTATCGGGGGACGCCAGCCCCAGCATTTT. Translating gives CASSIGGRQPQHF.

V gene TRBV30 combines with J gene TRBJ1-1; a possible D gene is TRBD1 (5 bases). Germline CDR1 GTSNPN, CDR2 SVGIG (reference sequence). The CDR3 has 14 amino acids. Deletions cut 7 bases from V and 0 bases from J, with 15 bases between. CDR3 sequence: CASHARGMNTEAFF. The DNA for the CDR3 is TGTGCCTCCCACGCTCGGGGGATGAACACTGAAGCTTTCTTT.

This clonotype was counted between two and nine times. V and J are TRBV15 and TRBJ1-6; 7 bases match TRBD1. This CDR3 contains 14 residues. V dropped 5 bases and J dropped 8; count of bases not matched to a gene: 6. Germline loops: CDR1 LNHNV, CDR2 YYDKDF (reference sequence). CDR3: CATSVGQEYSPLHF. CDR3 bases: TGTGCCACCAGCGTAGGACAGGAGTATTCACCCCTCCACTTT.

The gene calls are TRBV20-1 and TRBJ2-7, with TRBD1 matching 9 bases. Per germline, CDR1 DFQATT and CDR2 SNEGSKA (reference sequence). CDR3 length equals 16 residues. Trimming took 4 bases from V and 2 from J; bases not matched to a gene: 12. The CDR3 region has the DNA TGCAGTGCTACCGAGCCGGGGACAGGGTTTACCTACGAGCAGTACTTC. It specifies CSATEPGTGFTYEQYF.

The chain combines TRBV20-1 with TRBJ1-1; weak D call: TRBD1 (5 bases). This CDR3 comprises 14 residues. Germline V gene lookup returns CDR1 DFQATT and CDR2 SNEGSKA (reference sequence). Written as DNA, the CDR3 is TGCAGCGGAACGAAGGGGTACTCGAACACTGAAGCTTTCTTT. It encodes CSGTKGYSNTEAFF.

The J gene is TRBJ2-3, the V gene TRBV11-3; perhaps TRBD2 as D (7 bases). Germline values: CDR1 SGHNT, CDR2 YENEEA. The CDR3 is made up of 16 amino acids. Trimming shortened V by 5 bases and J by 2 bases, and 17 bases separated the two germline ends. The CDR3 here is CASSAGGGGLTDTQYF. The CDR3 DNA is TGTGCCAGCAGCGCTGGAGGGGGGGGCCTCACAGATACGCAGTATTTT.

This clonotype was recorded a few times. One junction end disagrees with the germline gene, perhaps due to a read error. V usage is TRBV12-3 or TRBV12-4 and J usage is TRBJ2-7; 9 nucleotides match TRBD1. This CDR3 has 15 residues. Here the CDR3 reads CASSPQGDRVREQYF. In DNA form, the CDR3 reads TGTGCCAGCAGCCCGCAGGGGGACAGGGTGCGCGAGCAGTACTTT.

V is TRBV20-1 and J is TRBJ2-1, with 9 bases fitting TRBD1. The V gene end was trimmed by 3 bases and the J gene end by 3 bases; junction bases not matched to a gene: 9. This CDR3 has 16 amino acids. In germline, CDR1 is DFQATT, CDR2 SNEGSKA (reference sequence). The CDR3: CSASESGTGFYNEQFF. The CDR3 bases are TGCAGTGCTAGCGAATCCGGGACAGGGTTCTACAATGAGCAGTTCTTC.

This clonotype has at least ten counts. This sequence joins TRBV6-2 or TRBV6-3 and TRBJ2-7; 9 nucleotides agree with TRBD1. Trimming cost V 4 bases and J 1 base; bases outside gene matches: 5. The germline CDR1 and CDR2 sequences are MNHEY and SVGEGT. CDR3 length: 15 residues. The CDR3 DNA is TGTGCCAGCAGTTCTACAGGGGGCAGATCCTACGAGCAGTACTTC. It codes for CASSSTGGRSYEQYF.

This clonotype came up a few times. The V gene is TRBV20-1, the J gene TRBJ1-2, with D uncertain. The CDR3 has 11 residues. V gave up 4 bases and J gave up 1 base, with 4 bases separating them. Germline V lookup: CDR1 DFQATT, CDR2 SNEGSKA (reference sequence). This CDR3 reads CSAIVNYGYTF. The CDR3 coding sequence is TGCAGTGCTATAGTTAACTATGGCTACACCTTC.

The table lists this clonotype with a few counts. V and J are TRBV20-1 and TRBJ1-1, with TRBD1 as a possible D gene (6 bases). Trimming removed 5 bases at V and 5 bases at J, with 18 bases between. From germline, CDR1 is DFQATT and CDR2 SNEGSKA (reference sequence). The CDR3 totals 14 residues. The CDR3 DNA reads TGCAGTGCTGACAACAGGGCGGGGGGGACTGAAGCTTTCTTT. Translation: CSADNRAGGTEAFF.

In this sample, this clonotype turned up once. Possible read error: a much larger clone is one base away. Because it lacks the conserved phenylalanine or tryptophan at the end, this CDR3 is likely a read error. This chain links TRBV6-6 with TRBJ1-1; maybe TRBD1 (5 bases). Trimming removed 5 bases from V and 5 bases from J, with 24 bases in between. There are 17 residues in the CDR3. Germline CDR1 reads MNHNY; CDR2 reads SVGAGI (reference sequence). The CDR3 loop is CASSPIHSGAKQTEAFL. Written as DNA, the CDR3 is TGTGCCAGCAGTCCAATTCATTCTGGGGCTAAACAAACTGAAGCTTTCCTT.

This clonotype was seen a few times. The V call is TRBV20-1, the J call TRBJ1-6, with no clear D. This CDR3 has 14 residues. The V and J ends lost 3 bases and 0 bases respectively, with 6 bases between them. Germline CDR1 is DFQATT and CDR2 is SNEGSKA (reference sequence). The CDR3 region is CSARKSSYNSPLHF. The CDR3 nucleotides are TGCAGTGCTAGGAAGAGCTCCTATAATTCACCCCTCCACTTT.

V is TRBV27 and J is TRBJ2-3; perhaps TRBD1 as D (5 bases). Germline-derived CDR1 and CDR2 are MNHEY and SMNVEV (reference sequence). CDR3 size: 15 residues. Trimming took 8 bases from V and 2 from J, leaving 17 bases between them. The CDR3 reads CASASQGEFTDTQYF. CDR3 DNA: TGTGCCAGCGCATCCCAGGGTGAATTCACAGATACGCAGTATTTT.

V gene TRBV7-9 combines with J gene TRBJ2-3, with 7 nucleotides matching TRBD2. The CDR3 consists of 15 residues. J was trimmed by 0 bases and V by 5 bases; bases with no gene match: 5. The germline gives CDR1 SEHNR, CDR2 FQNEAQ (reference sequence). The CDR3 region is CASSPAGSSTDTQYF. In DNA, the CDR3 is TGTGCCAGCAGCCCAGCGGGATCTAGCACAGATACGCAGTATTTT.

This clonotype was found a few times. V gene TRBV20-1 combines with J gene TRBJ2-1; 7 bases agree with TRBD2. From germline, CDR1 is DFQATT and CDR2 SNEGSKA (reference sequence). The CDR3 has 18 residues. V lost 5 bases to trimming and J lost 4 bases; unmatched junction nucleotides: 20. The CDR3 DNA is TGCAGTGCTCTAGGGCGGGGGTCCCTCAATTTGGGGTACAATGAGCAGTTCTTC. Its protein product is CSALGRGSLNLGYNEQFF.

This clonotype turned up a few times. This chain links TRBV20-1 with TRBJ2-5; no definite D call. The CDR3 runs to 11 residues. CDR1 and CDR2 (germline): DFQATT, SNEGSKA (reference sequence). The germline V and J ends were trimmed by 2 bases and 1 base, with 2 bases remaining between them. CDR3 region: CSARPQETQYF. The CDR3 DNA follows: TGCAGTGCTAGACCCCAAGAGACCCAGTACTTC.

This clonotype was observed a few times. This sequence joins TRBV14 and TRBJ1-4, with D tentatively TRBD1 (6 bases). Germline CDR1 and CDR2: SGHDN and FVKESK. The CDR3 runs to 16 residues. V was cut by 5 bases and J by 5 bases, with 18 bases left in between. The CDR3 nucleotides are TGTGCCAGCAGCTTAAACCAGGGGACCTTCAATGAAAAACTGTTTTTT. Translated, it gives CASSLNQGTFNEKLFF.

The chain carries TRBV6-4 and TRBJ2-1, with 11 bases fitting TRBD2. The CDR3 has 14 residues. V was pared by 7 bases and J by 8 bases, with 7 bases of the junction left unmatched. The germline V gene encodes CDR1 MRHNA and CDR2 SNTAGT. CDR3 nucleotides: TGTGCCAGCAAAGCTCTAGCGGGAGGCGATGAGCAGTTCTTC. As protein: CASKALAGGDEQFF.

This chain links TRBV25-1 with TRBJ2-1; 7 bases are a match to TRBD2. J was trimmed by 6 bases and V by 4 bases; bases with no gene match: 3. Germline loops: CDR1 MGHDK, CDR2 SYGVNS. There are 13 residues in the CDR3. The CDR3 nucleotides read TGTGCCAGCAGTGGAACTAGCGCCAATGAGCAGTTCTTC. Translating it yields CASSGTSANEQFF. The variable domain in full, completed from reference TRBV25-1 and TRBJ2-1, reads EADIYQTPRYLVIGTGKKITLECSQTMGHDKMYWYQQDPGMELHLIHYSYGVNSTEKGDLSSESTVSRIRTEHFPLTLESARPSHTSQYLCASSGTSANEQFFGPGTRLTVL.

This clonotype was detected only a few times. The CDR3 is CASSPGVGQPQHF. The CDR3 coding sequence is TGTGCCAGCAGTCCAGGGGTGGGTCAGCCCCAGCATTTT. This chain joins TRBV6-2 or TRBV6-3 and TRBJ1-5; a possible D gene is TRBD1 (6 bases). Per germline, CDR1 MNHEY and CDR2 SVGEGT. The CDR3 has 13 residues. Trimming took off 5 bases at V and 6 bases at J, with 11 bases between the two ends.

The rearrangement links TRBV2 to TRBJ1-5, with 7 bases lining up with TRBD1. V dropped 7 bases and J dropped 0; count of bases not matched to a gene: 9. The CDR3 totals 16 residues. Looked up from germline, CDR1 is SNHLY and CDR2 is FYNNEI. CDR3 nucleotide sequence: TGTGCCAGCACTGGGACAGATCTCTATAGCAATCAGCCCCAGCATTTT. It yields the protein CASTGTDLYSNQPQHF.

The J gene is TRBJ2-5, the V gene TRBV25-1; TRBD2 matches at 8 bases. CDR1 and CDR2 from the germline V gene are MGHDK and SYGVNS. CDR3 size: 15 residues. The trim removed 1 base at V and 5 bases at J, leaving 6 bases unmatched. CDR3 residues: CASSELSGGRETQYF. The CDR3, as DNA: TGTGCCAGCAGTGAATTGTCGGGGGGGCGGGAGACCCAGTACTTC.

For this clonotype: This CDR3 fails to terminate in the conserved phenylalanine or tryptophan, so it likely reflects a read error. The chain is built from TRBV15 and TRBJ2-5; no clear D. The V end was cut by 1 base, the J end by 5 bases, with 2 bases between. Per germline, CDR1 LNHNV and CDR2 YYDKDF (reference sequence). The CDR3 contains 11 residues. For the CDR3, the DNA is TGTGCCACCAGCAGAGGGGAGACCCAGTACCTC. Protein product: CATSRGETQYL.

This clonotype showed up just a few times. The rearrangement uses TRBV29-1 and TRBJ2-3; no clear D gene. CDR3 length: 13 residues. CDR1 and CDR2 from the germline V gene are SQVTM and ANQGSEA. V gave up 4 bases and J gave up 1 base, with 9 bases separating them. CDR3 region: CSVVKGGTDTQYF. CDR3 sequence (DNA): TGCAGCGTTGTGAAGGGCGGCACAGATACGCAGTATTTT.

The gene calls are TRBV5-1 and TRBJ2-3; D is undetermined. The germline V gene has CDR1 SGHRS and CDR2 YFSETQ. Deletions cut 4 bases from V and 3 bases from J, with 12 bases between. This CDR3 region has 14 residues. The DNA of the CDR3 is TGCGCCAGCAGCCCCGACCCGGCTACAGATACGCAGTATTTT. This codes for CASSPDPATDTQYF.

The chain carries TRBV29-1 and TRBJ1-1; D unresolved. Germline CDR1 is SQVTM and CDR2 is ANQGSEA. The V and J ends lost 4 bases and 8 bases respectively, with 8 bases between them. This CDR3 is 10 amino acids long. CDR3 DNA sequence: TGCAGCGTTGTTAAGATAGAAGCTTTCTTT. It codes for CSVVKIEAFF.

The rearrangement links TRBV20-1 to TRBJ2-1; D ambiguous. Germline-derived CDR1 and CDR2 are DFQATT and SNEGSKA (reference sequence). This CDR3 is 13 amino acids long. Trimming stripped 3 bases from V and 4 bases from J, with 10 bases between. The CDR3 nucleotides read TGCAGTGCTAGTGGTGACGCTTACAATGAGCAGTTCTTC. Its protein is CSASGDAYNEQFF.

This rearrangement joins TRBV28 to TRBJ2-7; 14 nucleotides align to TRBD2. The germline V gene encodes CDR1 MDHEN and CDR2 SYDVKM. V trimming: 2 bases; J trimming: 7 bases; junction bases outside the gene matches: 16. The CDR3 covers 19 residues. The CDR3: CASSLVGVPGLAGVGEQYF. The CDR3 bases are TGTGCCAGCAGTTTAGTGGGGGTGCCGGGACTAGCGGGAGTAGGTGAGCAGTACTTC. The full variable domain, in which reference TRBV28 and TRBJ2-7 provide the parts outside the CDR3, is DVKVTQSSRYLVKRTGEKVFLECVQDMDHENMFWYRQDPGLGLRLIYFSYDVKMKEKGDIPEGYSVSREKKERFSLILESASTNQTSMYLCASSLVGVPGLAGVGEQYFGPGTRLTVT.